These 26 T cell receptor beta chains were all obtained from the same sample, sequenced in a study of blood T cell repertoires in COVID-19. Repertoires were generated with immunoSEQ multiplex PCR, while TCRdb's copy carries only in-frame clones and drops some. The sample lists roughly 150,000 clones; roughly 84% were seen once. Input material: peripheral blood. The receptors were gathered from a human donor in a cohort sampled during active COVID-19.

The rearrangement uses TRBV28 and TRBJ2-7; 9 positions agree with TRBD2. This CDR3 has 14 residues. The V segment lost 2 bases and the J segment 4 bases; nucleotides outside the gene matches: 3. From germline, CDR1 is MDHEN and CDR2 SYDVKM. The CDR3, as DNA: TGTGCCAGCAGTTTACGGCTAGCGGGGTACGAGCAGTACGTC. This sequence encodes CASSLRLAGYEQYV.

V gene TRBV29-1 combines with J gene TRBJ1-2, with D tentatively TRBD1 (5 bases). The CDR3 has 15 amino acids. Germline values: CDR1 SQVTM, CDR2 ANQGSEA. V lost 7 bases and J 1 base, leaving 19 bases between the germline ends. CDR3 in DNA: TGCAGCGGCGGAGGAGGGGAAGACAGTAACTATGGCTACACCTTC. It encodes CSGGGGEDSNYGYTF.

V usage is TRBV5-8 and J usage is TRBJ2-2; 7 nucleotides line up with TRBD1. The germline V gene has CDR1 SGHTS and CDR2 YDEGEE. The junction had 10 bases not matched to a gene; V was cut back by 4 bases and J by 7 bases. The CDR3 spans 15 residues. CDR3 in amino acids: CASSHGRGRVGELFF. For the CDR3, the DNA is TGTGCCAGCAGCCATGGAAGGGGGCGGGTCGGGGAGCTGTTTTTT.

V is TRBV6-5 and J is TRBJ1-4; the D gene is possibly TRBD1 (5 bases). CDR3 length: 14 amino acids. The germline V gene has CDR1 MNHEY and CDR2 SVGAGI. V gave up 4 bases and J gave up 4 bases, with 10 bases separating them. CDR3 DNA: TGTGCCAGCAGTTCGGGGGTTAATAATGAAAAACTGTTTTTT. Translation: CASSSGVNNEKLFF.

This clone was detected ten times or more. The CDR3 region has the DNA TGTGCCAGCAGTGAAGAGGGGACAGGGACCGATGAGCAGTTCTTC. Protein: CASSEEGTGTDEQFF. The J gene is TRBJ2-1, the V gene TRBV6-1; 9 nucleotides line up with TRBD1. The CDR3 is 15 residues long. V was clipped by 1 base and J by 8 bases; unmatched bases: 6. Per germline, CDR1 MNHNS and CDR2 SASEGT.

This clone appeared a single time. V and J are TRBV25-1 and TRBJ1-2; 8 bases align to TRBD1. There are 13 residues in the CDR3. The V gene end was trimmed by 7 bases and the J gene end by 2 bases; junction bases not matched to a gene: 3. From germline, CDR1 is MGHDK and CDR2 SYGVNS. CDR3 in amino acids: CASTGGANYGYTF. The DNA for the CDR3 is TGTGCCAGCACAGGGGGCGCGAACTATGGCTACACCTTC.

A few counts support this clone. CDR3 nucleotide sequence: TGTGCCAGTGGACTAGCGGGTACCACCGGGGAGCTGTTTTTT. Residues: CASGLAGTTGELFF. V gene TRBV27 combines with J gene TRBJ2-2; the match to TRBD2 covers 11 bases. V shed 9 bases and J 4 bases; nucleotides not matched to a gene: 4. Germline V CDR1 and CDR2: MNHEY, SMNVEV (reference sequence). The CDR3 runs to 14 residues.

The chain uses TRBV6-2 or TRBV6-3 and TRBJ2-5; perhaps TRBD1 as D (6 bases). The V gene lost 4 bases and the J gene lost 5 bases, with 14 bases spanning the gap. CDR1 MNHEY and CDR2 SVGEGT come from the germline V gene. The CDR3 runs to 14 residues. The CDR3 here is CASSSPGVWETQYF. CDR3 nucleotides: TGTGCCAGCAGTTCTCCAGGGGTTTGGGAGACCCAGTACTTC.

The V gene is TRBV29-1, the J gene TRBJ2-5; 9 bases are shared with TRBD2. V gave up 1 base and J gave up 5 bases; unmatched junction bases: 5. Looked up from germline, CDR1 is SQVTM and CDR2 is ANQGSEA. The CDR3 spans 14 residues. CDR3 nucleotides: TGCAGCGTTGAAGGGCTAGCGGGATGGGAGACCCAGTACTTC. Encoded protein: CSVEGLAGWETQYF.

The chain links TRBV18 to TRBJ2-3; 9 positions match TRBD2. Germline V gene data show CDR1 as KGHSH and CDR2 as LQKENI. The CDR3 runs to 14 residues. J lost 5 bases, V lost 5 bases, and 5 bases had no gene match. The CDR3 DNA is TGTGCCAGCTCATCTAGCGGGGTTCAAGATACGCAGTATTTT. This encodes CASSSSGVQDTQYF. The full variable domain, rest sourced from reference TRBV18 and TRBJ2-3, is NAGVMQNPRHLVRRRGQEARLRCSPMKGHSHVYWYRQLPEEGLKFMVYLQKENIIDESGMPKERFSAEFPKEGPSILRIQQVVRGDSAAYFCASSSSGVQDTQYFGPGTRLTVL.

This chain links TRBV6-2 or TRBV6-3 with TRBJ1-4; TRBD1 might be the D (6 bases). Germline assignment: CDR1 MNHEY and CDR2 SVGEGT. V was pared by 6 bases and J by 6 bases, with 14 bases between. This CDR3 region has 14 residues. This chain's CDR3 is CASSLTGLDEKLFF. CDR3 in DNA: TGTGCCAGCAGCCTGACAGGCCTGGATGAAAAACTGTTTTTT.

This clone was picked up a small number of times. The chain recombines TRBV9 with TRBJ1-2; the D is unclear. Germline lookup yields CDR1 SGDLS and CDR2 YYNGEE. With 4 bases removed from V and 5 bases from J, the gap between germline ends came to 18 bases. The CDR3 runs 15 residues. The CDR3 coding sequence is TGTGCCAGCAGCCAAGTCATCGGGGTCGGGTATGGCTACACCTTC. Translation gives CASSQVIGVGYGYTF.

V gene TRBV5-1 combines with J gene TRBJ2-5, with D possibly matching TRBD1 (5 bases). CDR1 is SGHRS and CDR2 is YFSETQ in the germline V gene. This CDR3 comprises 12 residues. Deletions cut 3 bases from V and 5 bases from J, with 8 bases between. This chain's CDR3 is CASSSKGETQYF. CDR3 nucleotide sequence: TGCGCCAGCAGCTCCAAGGGGGAGACCCAGTACTTC.

The chain carries TRBV25-1 and TRBJ1-1, with a tentative D call TRBD1 (5 bases). This CDR3 contains 14 residues. CDR1 and CDR2 from the germline V gene are MGHDK and SYGVNS. The V end lost 2 bases, the J end lost 6 bases, and 13 bases lay between the germline ends. CDR3 sequence (DNA): TGTGCCAGCAGTGAACATAGGGGTAATCCTGAAGCTTTCTTT. It is translated as CASSEHRGNPEAFF.

J is TRBJ1-4 and V is TRBV7-2; no clear D. V lost 0 bases to trimming and J lost 0 bases, with 8 bases between them. The CDR3 length is 16 residues. The V gene's germline CDR1 is SGHTA and CDR2 FQGNSA. The CDR3 bases are TGTGCCAGCAGCTTAGCGCCCCTAGCAACTAATGAAAAACTGTTTTTT. This translates into CASSLAPLATNEKLFF.

Turning to this clone: Different DNA sequences within this sample yield the same CDR3. The gene calls are TRBV7-9 and TRBJ2-1; D perhaps matches TRBD2 (5 bases). The CDR3 is made up of 15 amino acids. V lost 5 bases, J lost 4 bases, and 15 bases lay in between. Per the germline V gene, CDR1 is SEHNR and CDR2 is FQNEAQ (reference sequence). DNA for the CDR3: TGTGCCAGCAGCCCCGGGCTAGCTGCTTACAATGAGCAGTTCTTC. Amino acids: CASSPGLAAYNEQFF.

The chain is built from TRBV4-3 and TRBJ1-3; 7 positions agree with TRBD1. With V trimmed by 2 bases and J by 1 base, 2 bases remained unmatched. Germline V lookup: CDR1 LGHNA, CDR2 YSLEER. The CDR3 is made up of 15 amino acids. CDR3 region: CASSQPTGSGNTIYF. The CDR3, as DNA: TGCGCCAGCAGCCAACCGACAGGGTCTGGAAACACCATATATTTT.

This chain uses TRBV10-3 with TRBJ1-5, with 8 bases fitting TRBD1. The ends lost 6 bases at V and 1 base at J; junction bases unmatched: 5. The CDR3 has 15 amino acids. The V gene's germline CDR1 is ENHRY and CDR2 SYGVKD. This chain's CDR3 is CAIRPGQGSNQPQHF. The CDR3 DNA sequence: TGTGCCATCAGGCCCGGACAGGGAAGCAATCAGCCCCAGCATTTT.

This clone was detected once. The chain carries TRBV4-2 and TRBJ1-1; no definite D call. Trimming removed 1 base from V and 5 bases from J, with 14 bases in between. Germline V lookup: CDR1 LGHNA, CDR2 YNFKEQ. This CDR3 spans 15 amino acids. CDR3 amino acids: CASSQVGGSSTEAFF. CDR3 bases: TGTGCCAGCAGCCAAGTCGGCGGCTCGTCTACTGAAGCTTTCTTT.

V and J are TRBV7-2 and TRBJ1-5, with TRBD1 matching 10 bases. Germline lookup yields CDR1 SGHTA and CDR2 FQGNSA. This CDR3 has 14 residues. V gave up 3 bases and J gave up 5 bases; unmatched junction bases: 1. The CDR3 region is CASSLGQGYQPQHF. CDR3 sequence (DNA): TGTGCCAGCAGCTTGGGACAGGGGTATCAGCCCCAGCATTTT.

The chain couples TRBV7-2 to TRBJ2-7; 7 bases agree with TRBD1. V trimming: 6 bases; J trimming: 0 bases; junction bases outside the gene matches: 5. The germline V gene has CDR1 SGHTA and CDR2 FQGNSA. This CDR3 spans 14 amino acids. The CDR3 loop reads CASRNPGGSYEQYF. DNA for the CDR3: TGTGCCAGCAGAAACCCAGGGGGCTCCTACGAGCAGTACTTC.

The chain recombines TRBV4-2 with TRBJ1-4; D is possibly TRBD1 (6 bases). V lost 3 bases and J lost 5, with 16 bases in between. CDR3 length: 16 residues. Germline CDR1 is LGHNA and CDR2 is YNFKEQ. CDR3 DNA sequence: TGTGCCAGCAGCCAGAAACAGGGAATACTGAATGAAAAACTGTTTTTT. Residues: CASSQKQGILNEKLFF.

A single count supports this clone. CDR3 sequence: CASSPRLNTEAFF. For the CDR3, the DNA is TGTGCCAGCAGTCCGAGATTAAACACTGAAGCTTTCTTT. V is TRBV12-3 or TRBV12-4 and J is TRBJ1-1, with D uncertain. Trimming removed 5 bases from V and 2 bases from J, with 9 bases in between. CDR3 length equals 13 residues.

V is TRBV2 and J is TRBJ1-2; 10 nucleotides match TRBD1. This CDR3 is built from 16 residues. The germline gives CDR1 SNHLY, CDR2 FYNNEI. The V segment lost 3 bases and the J segment 0 bases; nucleotides outside the gene matches: 4. CDR3 loop: CASSDRTGGANYGYTF. The DNA for the CDR3 is TGTGCCAGCAGTGATAGGACAGGGGGAGCTAACTATGGCTACACCTTC.

V usage is TRBV14 and J usage is TRBJ1-1; the D is unclear. The CDR3 is 13 amino acids. Germline V gene sequence: CDR1 SGHDN, CDR2 FVKESK. V gave up 1 base and J gave up 9 bases, with 12 bases separating them. CDR3 in DNA: TGTGCCAGCAGCCAAGGAGTATACGAAAAAGCTTTCTTT. It encodes CASSQGVYEKAFF.

J is TRBJ1-2 and V is TRBV2, with 10 bases aligning to TRBD1. Trimming took 6 bases from V and 4 from J; bases not matched to a gene: 14. From germline, CDR1 is SNHLY and CDR2 FYNNEI. This CDR3 comprises 17 residues. The CDR3 loop is CASRTRQGATGPYGYTF. The CDR3 DNA reads as TGTGCCAGCAGGACACGACAGGGGGCGACCGGGCCCTATGGCTACACCTTC.